A selection of T cell receptor beta chains follows, all from one sample in a study of shared clonotypes between healthy human individuals. Using immunoSEQ multiplex PCR, the repertoire was profiled, and TCRdb retains in-frame clones only, with some absent. The sample includes 2 million to 3 million clones, 90% to 95% of them seen just once. The specimen sequenced was naive CD4+ T cells from PBMCs. All receptors come from a man younger than 30 in good health. Some clones in this sample may be carry-over from other donors' samples. Each CDR3 is given with its conserved first and last residue. The order of the fields is V gene, clone size, D gene, J gene, CDR3 DNA, CDR3 protein. D genes are given only for firm matches. Some rows have no size entry. The others give once, few or many, or a class for an expanded clone.

TRBV6-1	.	.	TRBJ1-2	TGTGCCAGCAGTGATGGCTTCTCCCATGGCTACACCTTC	CASSDGFSHGYTF
TRBV5-6	.	.	TRBJ2-5	TGTGCCAGCAGCATTATACAGGGTTGGCAAGAGACCCAGTACTTC	CASSIIQGWQETQYF
TRBV10-2	.	TRBD1	TRBJ1-1	TGCGCCAGCAGTCCACAGGGGCCTAACACTGAAGCTTTCTTT	CASSPQGPNTEAFF
TRBV28	.	.	TRBJ1-4	TGTGCCAGCACATGGACAGAGATTAATGAAAAACTGTTTTTT	CASTWTEINEKLFF
TRBV7-2	.	.	TRBJ1-5	TGTGCCAGCAGCCCGGTTTCAGGGCGCAATCAGCCCCAGCATTTT	CASSPVSGRNQPQHF
TRBV5-1	few	TRBD1	TRBJ2-7	TGCGCCAGCAGCCCCGGGACAGCTACCTACGAGCAGTACTTC	CASSPGTATYEQYF
TRBV15	once	.	TRBJ2-3	TGTGCCACCAGCAGTGCGGGGGACAGATTCACAGATACGCAGTATTTT	CATSSAGDRFTDTQYF
TRBV28	.	.	TRBJ2-7	TGTGCCAGCAGTTCCCCGTCCAGAACCTACGAGCAGTACTTC	CASSSPSRTYEQYF
TRBV2	.	TRBD2	TRBJ2-2	TGTGCCAGCAGTTTGCTAGCGGGAGGGGCGTATACCGGGGAGCTGTTTTTT	CASSLLAGGAYTGELFF
TRBV7-9	.	TRBD1	TRBJ1-3	TGTGCCAGCAGCACGGACAGGGGAAACACCATATATTTT	CASSTDRGNTIYF
TRBV7-3	.	.	TRBJ2-5	TGTGCCAGCAGCTTAATAGGGGAGACCCAGTACTTC	CASSLIGETQYF
TRBV7-2	.	.	TRBJ1-5	TGTGCCAGCAGCTTAGGGGGGGCATGGAATCAGCCCCAGCATTTT	CASSLGGAWNQPQHF
TRBV6-1	.	.	TRBJ2-5	TGTGCCAGCAGCTTGGCGGGGGAGACCCAGTACTTC	CASSLAGETQYF
TRBV7-9	.	.	TRBJ1-3	TGTGCCAGCAGGTCGGGAGGAACTGGAAACACCATATATTTT	CASRSGGTGNTIYF
TRBV19	.	.	TRBJ1-1	TGTGCCAGTAGGACGGGAGGGGGGAGCACTGAAGCTTTCTTT	CASRTGGGSTEAFF